The clone carrying this T cell receptor (beta chain) appeared once. Here immunoSEQ multiplex PCR was the method, and the copy in TCRdb shows in-frame clones only, minus some. The profile shows 250,000 or so clones, 88% of them singletons. The CDR3 is made up of 13 amino acids. Germline-derived CDR1 and CDR2 are GTSNPN and SVGIG (reference sequence). V was pared by 0 bases and J by 5 bases, with 10 bases between. The data stem from a study of blood T cell repertoires in COVID-19. Overall study: Sites across the United States, Italy and Spain contributed samples from acute and convalescent COVID-19. In each case, the material was cDNA or gDNA derived from T cells, B-cell-depleted T cells, or PBMCs.

The chain has TRBV30 and TRBJ2-5; D remains ambiguous. Sequencing was carried out using peripheral blood. This clonotype was obtained from a woman between 40 and 55 years old who had recovered from COVID-19. The CDR3 protein is CAWSVGGTETQYF. In nucleotides, the CDR3 is TGTGCCTGGAGTGTAGGCGGTACGGAGACCCAGTACTTC.